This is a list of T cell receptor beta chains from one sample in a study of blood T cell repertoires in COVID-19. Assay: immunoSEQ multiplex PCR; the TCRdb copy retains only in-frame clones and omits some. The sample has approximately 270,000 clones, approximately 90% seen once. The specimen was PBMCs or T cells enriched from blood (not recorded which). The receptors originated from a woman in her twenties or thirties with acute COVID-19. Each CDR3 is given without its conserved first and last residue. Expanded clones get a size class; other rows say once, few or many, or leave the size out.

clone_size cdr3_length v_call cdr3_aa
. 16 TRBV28 ASRASPTETASSYEQY
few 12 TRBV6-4 ASSRDRGDTEAF
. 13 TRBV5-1 ASSSYRASQETQY
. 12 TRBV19 ASERDRGIQPQH
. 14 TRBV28 ASSMPGTGVYNEQF
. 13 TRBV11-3 ASSLGGGTSYEQY
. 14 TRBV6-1 ASSEAVTVLDYGYT
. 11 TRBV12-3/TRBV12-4 ASRDRANTEAF
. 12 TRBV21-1 ASSKLTDTGELF
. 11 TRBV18 ASSSSGSYEQY
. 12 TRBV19 ASSTQGTSGELF
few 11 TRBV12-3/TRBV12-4 ASSFTGGQPQH
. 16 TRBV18 ASSPTQGLAASNYEQY
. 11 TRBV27 ASSLSARYEQF
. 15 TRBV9 ASSLVGGTSFGDEQF
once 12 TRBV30 AWARKQGAEGYT